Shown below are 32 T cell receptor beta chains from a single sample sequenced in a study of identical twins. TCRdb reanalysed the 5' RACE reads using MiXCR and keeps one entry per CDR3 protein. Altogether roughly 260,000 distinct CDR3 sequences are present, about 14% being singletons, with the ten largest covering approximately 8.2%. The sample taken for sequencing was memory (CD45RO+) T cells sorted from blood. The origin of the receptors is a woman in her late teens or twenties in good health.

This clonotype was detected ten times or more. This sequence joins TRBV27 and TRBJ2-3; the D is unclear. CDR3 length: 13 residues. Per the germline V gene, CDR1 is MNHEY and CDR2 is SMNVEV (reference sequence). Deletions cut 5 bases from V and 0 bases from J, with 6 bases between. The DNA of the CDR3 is TGTGCCAGCAGTGTCTATAGCACAGATACGCAGTATTTT. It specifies CASSVYSTDTQYF.

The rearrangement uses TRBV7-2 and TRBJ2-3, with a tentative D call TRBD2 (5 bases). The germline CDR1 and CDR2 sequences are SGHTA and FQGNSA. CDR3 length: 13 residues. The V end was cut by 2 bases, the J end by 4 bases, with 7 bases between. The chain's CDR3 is CASSLTRSDTQYF. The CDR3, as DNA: TGTGCCAGCAGCTTAACTAGATCAGATACGCAGTATTTT.

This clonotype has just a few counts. CDR3 sequence (DNA): TGTGCCAGCAGCTTACAAGCGGGAGCTCCCAATGAGCAGTTCTTC. Amino acids: CASSLQAGAPNEQFF. This chain uses TRBV7-2 with TRBJ2-1; the match to TRBD2 covers 8 bases. This CDR3 spans 15 amino acids. Germline CDR1 SGHTA, CDR2 FQGNSA. Trimming took 2 bases from V and 6 from J; bases not matched to a gene: 6.

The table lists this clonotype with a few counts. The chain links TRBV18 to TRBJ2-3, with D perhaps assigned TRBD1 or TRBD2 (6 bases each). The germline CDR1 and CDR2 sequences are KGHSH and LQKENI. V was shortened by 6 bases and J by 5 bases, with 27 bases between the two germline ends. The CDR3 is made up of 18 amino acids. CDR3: CASSLSAVGGTQEDTQYF. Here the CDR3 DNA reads TGTGCCAGCTCCCTTTCAGCCGTTGGGGGGACACAGGAAGATACGCAGTATTTT.

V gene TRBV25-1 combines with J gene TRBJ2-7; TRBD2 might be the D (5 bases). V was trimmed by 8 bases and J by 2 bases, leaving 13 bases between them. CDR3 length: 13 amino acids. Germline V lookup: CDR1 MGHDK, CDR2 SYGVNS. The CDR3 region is CASLPEGTYEQYF. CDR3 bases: TGTGCCAGCCTCCCCGAGGGTACCTACGAGCAGTACTTC.

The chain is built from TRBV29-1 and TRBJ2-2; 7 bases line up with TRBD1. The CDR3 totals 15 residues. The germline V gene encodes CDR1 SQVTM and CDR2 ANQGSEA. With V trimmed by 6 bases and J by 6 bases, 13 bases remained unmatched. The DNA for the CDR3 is TGCAGCGTCCGAAGAAACAGGGGCGATCCCGGGGAGCTGTTTTTT. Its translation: CSVRRNRGDPGELFF.

DNA of the CDR3: TGCAGTGCTAGAGTGGACCCTGTGCTGAGCAATCAGCCCCAGCATTTT. Translation gives CSARVDPVLSNQPQHF. The rearrangement joins TRBV20-1 to TRBJ1-5; D is uncertain. This CDR3 is 16 amino acids long. Trimming took 1 base from V and 1 from J, leaving 14 bases between them. Germline values: CDR1 DFQATT, CDR2 SNEGSKA (reference sequence).

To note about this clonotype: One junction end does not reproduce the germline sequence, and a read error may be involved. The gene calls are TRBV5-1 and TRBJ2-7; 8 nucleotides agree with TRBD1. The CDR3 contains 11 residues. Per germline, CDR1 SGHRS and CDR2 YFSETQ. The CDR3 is CASSPGQGLSF. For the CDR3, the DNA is TGCGCCAGCAGCCCCGGACAGGGTTTGTCCTTC.

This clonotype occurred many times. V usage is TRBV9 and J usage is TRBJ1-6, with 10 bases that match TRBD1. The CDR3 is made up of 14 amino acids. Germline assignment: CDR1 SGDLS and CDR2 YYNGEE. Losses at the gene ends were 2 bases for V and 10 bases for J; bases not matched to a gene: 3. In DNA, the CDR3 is TGTGCCAGCAGCGTCGGACAGGGGGTCTCACCCCTCCACTTT. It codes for CASSVGQGVSPLHF.

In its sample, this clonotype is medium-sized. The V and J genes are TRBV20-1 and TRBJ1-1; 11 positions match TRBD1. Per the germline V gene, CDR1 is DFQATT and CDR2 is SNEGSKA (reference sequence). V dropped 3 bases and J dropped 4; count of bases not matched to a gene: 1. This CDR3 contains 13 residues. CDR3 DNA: TGCAGTGCTAGCGGACAGGGGGCCACTGAAGCTTTCTTT. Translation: CSASGQGATEAFF.

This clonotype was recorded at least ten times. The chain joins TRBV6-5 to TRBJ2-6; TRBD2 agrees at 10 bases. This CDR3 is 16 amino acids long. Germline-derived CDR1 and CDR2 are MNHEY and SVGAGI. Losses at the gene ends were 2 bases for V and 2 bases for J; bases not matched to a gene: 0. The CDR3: CASSYTSGTGANVLTF. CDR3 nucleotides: TGTGCCAGCAGTTACACTAGCGGGACTGGGGCCAACGTCCTGACTTTC.

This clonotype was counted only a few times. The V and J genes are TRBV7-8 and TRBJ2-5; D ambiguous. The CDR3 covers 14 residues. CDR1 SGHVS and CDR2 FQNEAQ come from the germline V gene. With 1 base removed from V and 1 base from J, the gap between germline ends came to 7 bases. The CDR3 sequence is CASSLENRQETQYF. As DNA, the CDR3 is TGTGCCAGCAGCTTAGAGAATCGCCAAGAGACCCAGTACTTC. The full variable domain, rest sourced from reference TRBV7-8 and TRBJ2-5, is GAGVSQSPRYKVAKRGQDVALRCDPISGHVSLFWYQQALGQGPEFLTYFQNEAQLDKSGLPSDRFFAERPEGSVSTLKIQRTQQEDSAVYLCASSLENRQETQYFGPGTRLLVL.

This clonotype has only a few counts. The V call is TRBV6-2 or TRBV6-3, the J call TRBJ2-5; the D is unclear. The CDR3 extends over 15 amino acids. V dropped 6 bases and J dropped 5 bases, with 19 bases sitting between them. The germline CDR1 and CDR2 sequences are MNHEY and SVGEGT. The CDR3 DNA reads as TGTGCCAGCAGCCAGGACGGGTGGAGATGGGAGACCCAGTACTTC. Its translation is CASSQDGWRWETQYF.

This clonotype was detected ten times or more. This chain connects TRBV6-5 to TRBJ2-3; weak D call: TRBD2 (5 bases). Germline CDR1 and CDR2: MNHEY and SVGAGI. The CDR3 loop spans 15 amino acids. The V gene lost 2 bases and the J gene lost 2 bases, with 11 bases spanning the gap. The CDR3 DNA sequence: TGTGCCAGCAGTTACGGGAGTACCAACACAGATACGCAGTATTTT. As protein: CASSYGSTNTDTQYF.

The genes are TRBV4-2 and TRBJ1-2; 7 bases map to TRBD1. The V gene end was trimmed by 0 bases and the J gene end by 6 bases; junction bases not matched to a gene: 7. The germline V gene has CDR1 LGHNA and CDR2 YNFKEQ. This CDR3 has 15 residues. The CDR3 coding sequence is TGTGCCAGCAGCCAAGACAGGGGGAGACCGGATGGCTACACCTTC. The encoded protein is CASSQDRGRPDGYTF.

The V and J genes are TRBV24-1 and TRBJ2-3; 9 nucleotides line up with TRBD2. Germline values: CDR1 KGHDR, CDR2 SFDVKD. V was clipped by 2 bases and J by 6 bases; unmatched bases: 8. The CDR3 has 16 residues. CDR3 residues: CATSDSGTSTGDTQYF. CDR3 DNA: TGTGCCACCAGTGATTCCGGGACTAGCACCGGGGATACGCAGTATTTT.

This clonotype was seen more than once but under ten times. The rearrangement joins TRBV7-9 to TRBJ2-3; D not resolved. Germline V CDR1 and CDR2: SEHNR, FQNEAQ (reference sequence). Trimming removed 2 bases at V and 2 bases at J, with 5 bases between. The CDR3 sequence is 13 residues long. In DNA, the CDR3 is TGTGCCAGCAGCTTACAAGTCACAGATACGCAGTATTTT. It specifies CASSLQVTDTQYF.

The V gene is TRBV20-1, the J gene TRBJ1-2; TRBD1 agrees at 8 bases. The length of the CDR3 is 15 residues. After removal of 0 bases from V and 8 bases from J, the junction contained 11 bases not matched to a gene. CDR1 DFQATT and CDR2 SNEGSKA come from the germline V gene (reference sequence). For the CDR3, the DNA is TGCAGTGCTAGAGATGGCGGGACAGGTGGAGACGGCTACACCTTC. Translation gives CSARDGGTGGDGYTF.

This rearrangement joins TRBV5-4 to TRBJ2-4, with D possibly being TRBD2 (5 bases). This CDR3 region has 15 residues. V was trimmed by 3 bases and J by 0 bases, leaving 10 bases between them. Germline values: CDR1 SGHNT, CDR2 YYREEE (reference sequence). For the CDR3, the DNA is TGTGCCAGCAGCTCCGCGGGTCTAGCCAAAAACATTCAGTACTTC. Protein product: CASSSAGLAKNIQYF.

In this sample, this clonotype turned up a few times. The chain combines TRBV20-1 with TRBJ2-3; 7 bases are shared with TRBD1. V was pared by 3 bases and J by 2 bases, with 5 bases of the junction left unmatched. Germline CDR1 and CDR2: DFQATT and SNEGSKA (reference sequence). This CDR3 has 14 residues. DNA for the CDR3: TGCAGTGCTAGCTCCGGGACAGACACAGATACGCAGTATTTT. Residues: CSASSGTDTDTQYF.

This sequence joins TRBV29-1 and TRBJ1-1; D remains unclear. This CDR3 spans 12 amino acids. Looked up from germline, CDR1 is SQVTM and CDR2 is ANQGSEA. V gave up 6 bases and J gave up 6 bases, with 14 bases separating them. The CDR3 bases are TGCAGCGTCAAAAGGGTTGCCGCTGAAGCTTTCTTT. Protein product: CSVKRVAAEAFF. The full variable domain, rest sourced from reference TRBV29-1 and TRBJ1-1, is SAVISQKPSRDICQRGTSLTIQCQVDSQVTMMFWYRQQPGQSLTLIATANQGSEATYESGFVIDKFPISRPNLTFSTLTVSNMSPEDSSIYLCSVKRVAAEAFFGQGTRLTVV.

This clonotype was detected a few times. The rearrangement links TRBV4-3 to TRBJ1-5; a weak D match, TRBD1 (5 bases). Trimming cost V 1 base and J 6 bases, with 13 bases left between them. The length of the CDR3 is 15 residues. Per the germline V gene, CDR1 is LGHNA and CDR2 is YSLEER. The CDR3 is CASSQGVAGTQPQHF. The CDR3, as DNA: TGCGCCAGCAGCCAAGGAGTCGCAGGGACTCAGCCCCAGCATTTT.

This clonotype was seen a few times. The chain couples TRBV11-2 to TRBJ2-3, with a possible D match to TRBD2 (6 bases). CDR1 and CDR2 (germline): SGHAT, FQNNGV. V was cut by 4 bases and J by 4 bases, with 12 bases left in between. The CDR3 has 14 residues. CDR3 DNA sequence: TGTGCCAGCAGCTCCCAGGCGGGATCAGATACGCAGTATTTT. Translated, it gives CASSSQAGSDTQYF.

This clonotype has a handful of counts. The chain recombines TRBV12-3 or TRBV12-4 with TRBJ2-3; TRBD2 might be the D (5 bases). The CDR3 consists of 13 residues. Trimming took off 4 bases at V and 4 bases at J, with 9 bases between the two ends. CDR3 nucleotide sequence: TGTGCCAGCAGTTCGGGAAGCGCAGATACGCAGTATTTT. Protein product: CASSSGSADTQYF.

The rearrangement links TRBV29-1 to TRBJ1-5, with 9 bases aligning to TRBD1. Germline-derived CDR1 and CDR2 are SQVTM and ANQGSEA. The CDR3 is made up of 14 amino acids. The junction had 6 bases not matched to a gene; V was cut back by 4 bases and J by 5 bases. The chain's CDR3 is CSVGLGQGHQPQHF. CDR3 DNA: TGCAGCGTTGGACTGGGACAGGGTCATCAGCCCCAGCATTTT.

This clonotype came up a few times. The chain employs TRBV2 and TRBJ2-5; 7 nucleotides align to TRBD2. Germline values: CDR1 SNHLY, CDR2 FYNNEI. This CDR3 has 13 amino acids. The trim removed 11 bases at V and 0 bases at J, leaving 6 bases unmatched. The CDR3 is CASRLADQETQYF. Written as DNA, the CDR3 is TGTGCCTCGCGGCTAGCGGACCAAGAGACCCAGTACTTC.

The CDR3 is CSAWTGEYNEQFF. CDR3 sequence (DNA): TGCAGTGCGTGGACTGGGGAATACAATGAGCAGTTCTTC. The V and J genes are TRBV20-1 and TRBJ2-1; D perhaps matches TRBD2 (5 bases). The germline V and J ends were trimmed by 6 bases and 4 bases, with 13 bases remaining between them. In germline, CDR1 is DFQATT, CDR2 SNEGSKA (reference sequence). The length of the CDR3 is 13 residues.

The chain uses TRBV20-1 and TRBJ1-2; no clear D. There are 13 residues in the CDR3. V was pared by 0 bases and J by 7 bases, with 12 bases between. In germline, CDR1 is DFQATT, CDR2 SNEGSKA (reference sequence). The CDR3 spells CSARDTEEGGYTF. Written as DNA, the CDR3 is TGCAGTGCTAGAGATACAGAGGAGGGTGGCTACACCTTC.

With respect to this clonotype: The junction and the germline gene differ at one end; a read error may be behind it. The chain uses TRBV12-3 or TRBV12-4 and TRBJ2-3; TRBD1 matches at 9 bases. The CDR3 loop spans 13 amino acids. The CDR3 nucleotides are TGTGTCAGCAGTCCCGGGACAGGGTTTGGTCAGTATTTT. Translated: CVSSPGTGFGQYF.

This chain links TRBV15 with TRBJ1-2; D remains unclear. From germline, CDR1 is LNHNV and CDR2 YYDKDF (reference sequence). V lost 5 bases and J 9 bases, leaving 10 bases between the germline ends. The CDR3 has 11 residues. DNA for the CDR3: TGTGCCACCAGCTCAGCGTTCCGCTACACCTTC. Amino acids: CATSSAFRYTF.

CDR3 sequence reads: CASSSTPGPADTQYF. The CDR3 coding sequence is TGCGCCAGCAGTTCCACCCCGGGGCCCGCAGATACGCAGTATTTT. The chain links TRBV5-1 to TRBJ2-3, with D perhaps matching TRBD1 or TRBD2 (5 bases each). Looked up from germline, CDR1 is SGHRS and CDR2 is YFSETQ. The CDR3 consists of 15 residues. The V and J ends lost 5 bases and 4 bases respectively, with 17 bases between them.

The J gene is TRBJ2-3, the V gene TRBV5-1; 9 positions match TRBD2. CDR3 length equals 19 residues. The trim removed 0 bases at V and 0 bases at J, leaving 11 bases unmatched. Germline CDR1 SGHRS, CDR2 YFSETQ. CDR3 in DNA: TGCGCCAGCAGCTTGGCCGTTTTATCTAGCGGGGCTAGCACAGATACGCAGTATTTT. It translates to CASSLAVLSSGASTDTQYF.